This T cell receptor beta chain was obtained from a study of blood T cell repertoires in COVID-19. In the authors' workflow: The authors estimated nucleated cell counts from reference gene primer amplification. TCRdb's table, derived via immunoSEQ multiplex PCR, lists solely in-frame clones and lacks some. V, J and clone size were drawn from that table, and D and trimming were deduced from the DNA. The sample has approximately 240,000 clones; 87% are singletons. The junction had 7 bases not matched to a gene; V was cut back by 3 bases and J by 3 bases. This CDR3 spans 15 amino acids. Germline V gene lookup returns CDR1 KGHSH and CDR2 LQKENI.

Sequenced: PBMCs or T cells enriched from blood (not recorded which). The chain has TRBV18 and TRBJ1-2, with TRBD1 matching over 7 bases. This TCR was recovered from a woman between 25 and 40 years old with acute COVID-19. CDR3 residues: CASSPRQGWDYGYTF. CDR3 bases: TGTGCCAGCTCACCCCGACAGGGTTGGGACTATGGCTACACCTTC.